The entry that follows covers one T cell receptor beta chain sequence. Its antigen is unidentified. Only in-frame clones appear in the TCRdb table, and some are missing; sequencing was by immunoSEQ multiplex PCR. The data show about 32,000 clones, roughly 95% seen once. The sample comes from a study of T cells in tuberculosis. Overall study context: The T cells targeted glucose monomycolate, a mycobacterial lipid, via CD1B. General study findings and limits: GMM-specific TCRs were nearer to active tuberculosis alpha repertoires, suggesting expansion.

At study entry, adolescents had tuberculin skin tests and IGRA screening. Each clinical donor contributed on average around 92,000 T cells from unsorted cryopreserved PBMC. CDR3 length: 13 amino acids. Trimming at V came to 4 bases and at J to 4 bases, leaving 0 bases not matched to a gene. CDR1 and CDR2 (germline): MDHEN, SYDVKM. Sequencing was done on a sample of PBMCs. The origin of this receptor is a donor aged 10 to 29 with latent tuberculosis or without tuberculosis infection. This sequence joins TRBV28 and TRBJ2-2; 7 bases align to TRBD2. CDR3 sequence (DNA): TGTGCCAGCAGTTGGGAGGGCACCGGGGAGCTGTTTTTT. Its protein is CASSWEGTGELFF.